The 29 T cell receptor beta chains below were found in one sample sequenced in a study of blood T cell repertoires in COVID-19. Assay: immunoSEQ multiplex PCR; the TCRdb copy retains only in-frame clones and omits some. The sample contains 200,000 to 250,000 clones, 80% to 85% of which appear only once. Sequencing was done on a sample of peripheral blood. Source of these receptors: a woman aged 80 or older with COVID-19, enrolled during active disease.

J is TRBJ1-3 and V is TRBV18; possibly TRBD1 for D (5 bases). The CDR3 has 16 residues. Trimming cost V 0 bases and J 8 bases, with 17 bases left between them. Germline values: CDR1 KGHSH, CDR2 LQKENI. The CDR3 coding sequence is TGTGCCAGCTCACCACCGAAAGGGGCTGATATGGACACCATATATTTT. This sequence encodes CASSPPKGADMDTIYF.

The chain uses TRBV29-1 and TRBJ1-2, with TRBD1 as a possible D gene (5 bases). Trimming shortened V by 1 base and J by 8 bases, and 8 bases separated the two germline ends. This CDR3 has 11 residues. Germline CDR1 and CDR2: SQVTM and ANQGSEA. CDR3 protein: CSVEGPGGYTF. The CDR3 bases are TGCAGCGTTGAAGGTCCAGGGGGCTACACCTTC.

The chain links TRBV5-1 to TRBJ1-4; D is unclear. Germline values: CDR1 SGHRS, CDR2 YFSETQ. The CDR3 has 17 residues. With 0 bases removed from V and 3 bases from J, the gap between germline ends came to 15 bases. CDR3 nucleotide sequence: TGCGCCAGCAGCTTGGGGTTAGGCACCGCGGCTAATGAAAAACTGTTTTTT. Translation: CASSLGLGTAANEKLFF.

The CDR3 reads CASSSGSGETQYF. The CDR3 region has the DNA TGCGCCAGCAGCTCGGGTAGCGGGGAGACCCAGTACTTC. The V call is TRBV5-1, the J call TRBJ2-5, with 7 positions matching TRBD2. In germline, CDR1 is SGHRS, CDR2 YFSETQ. The CDR3 is 13 amino acids. Germline trimming cut 3 bases from V and 5 bases from J; bases unmatched to any gene: 4.

The chain uses TRBV6-5 and TRBJ2-1; possibly TRBD1 for D (5 bases). This CDR3 is 15 amino acids long. V was shortened by 8 bases and J by 7 bases, with 21 bases between the two germline ends. Germline lookup yields CDR1 MNHEY and CDR2 SVGAGI. The CDR3 region has the DNA TGTGCCAGCTCCTTGGGGCTAGTAACTTCGAATGAGCAGTTCTTC. Amino acid sequence: CASSLGLVTSNEQFF.

The CDR3 DNA sequence: TGTGCCACCAGTGGGGGACAGGGTGCTGGGGAGCTGTTTTTT. Translated: CATSGGQGAGELFF. The chain carries TRBV24-1 and TRBJ2-2, with 9 bases that match TRBD1. The CDR3 contains 14 residues. With V trimmed by 5 bases and J by 8 bases, 5 bases remained unmatched. The germline CDR1 and CDR2 sequences are KGHDR and SFDVKD.

The gene calls are TRBV2 and TRBJ2-7, with 11 bases aligning to TRBD2. V dropped 6 bases and J dropped 3; count of bases not matched to a gene: 4. Germline assignment: CDR1 SNHLY and CDR2 FYNNEI. The CDR3 covers 14 residues. The chain's CDR3 is CASSETSGGYEQYV. The CDR3, as DNA: TGTGCCAGCAGCGAAACTAGCGGGGGCTACGAGCAGTACGTC.

The gene calls are TRBV28 and TRBJ2-3, with D perhaps matching TRBD1 (5 bases). The V end was cut by 5 bases, the J end by 0 bases, with 12 bases between. The CDR3 covers 15 residues. Per germline, CDR1 MDHEN and CDR2 SYDVKM. The CDR3 coding sequence is TGTGCCAGCAGTAGACAGTATCTTAGCACAGATACGCAGTATTTT. Its translation is CASSRQYLSTDTQYF.

The chain carries TRBV9 and TRBJ1-4, with a weak D call TRBD1 (5 bases). The CDR3 has 17 residues. V lost 0 bases and J lost 5, with 17 bases in between. Germline CDR1 is SGDLS and CDR2 is YYNGEE. The CDR3 sequence: CASSVGGGTLLNEKLFF. The CDR3 coding sequence is TGTGCCAGCAGCGTAGGTGGAGGGACGTTACTCAATGAAAAACTGTTTTTT. Variable domain in full (rest from reference TRBV9 and TRBJ1-4): DSGVTQTPKHLITATGQRVTLRCSPRSGDLSVYWYQQSLDQGLQFLIQYYNGEERAKGNILERFSAQQFPDLHSELNLSSLELGDSALYFCASSVGGGTLLNEKLFFGSGTQLSVL.

This sequence joins TRBV4-1 and TRBJ2-7; 7 positions match TRBD1. Germline-derived CDR1 and CDR2 are MGHRA and YSYEKL. The V and J ends lost 1 base and 2 bases, in that order; junction bases with no gene match: 5. This CDR3 region has 15 residues. CDR3: CASSQVVDRTYEQYF. The CDR3 DNA sequence: TGCGCCAGCAGCCAAGTAGTGGACAGGACCTACGAGCAGTACTTC.

The rearrangement joins TRBV7-9 to TRBJ1-2; D remains ambiguous. Trimming removed 7 bases at V and 5 bases at J, with 17 bases between. This CDR3 has 14 amino acids. Germline CDR1 reads SEHNR; CDR2 reads FQNEAQ (reference sequence). Here the CDR3 DNA reads TGTGCCAGCACCCGCATAGACCTGGAGTATGGCTACACCTTC. Its protein is CASTRIDLEYGYTF.

The gene calls are TRBV5-4 and TRBJ2-3; TRBD2 agrees at 11 bases. The CDR3 is 17 amino acids. V dropped 0 bases and J dropped 1; count of bases not matched to a gene: 4. In germline, CDR1 is SGHNT, CDR2 YYREEE (reference sequence). CDR3 in amino acids: CASSLDTSGGRTDTQYF. The CDR3, as DNA: TGTGCCAGCAGCTTGGACACTAGCGGGGGACGCACAGATACGCAGTATTTT.

With respect to this clone: Other DNA sequences in this specimen translate into the identical CDR3. The genes are TRBV4-3 and TRBJ1-1; D remains unclear. Germline values: CDR1 LGHNA, CDR2 YSLEER. V lost 1 base and J 0 bases, leaving 9 bases between the germline ends. The CDR3 has 15 residues. CDR3 nucleotides: TGCGCCAGCAGCCAAGGGACGGGGATGAACACTGAAGCTTTCTTT. Amino acids: CASSQGTGMNTEAFF.

In DNA, the CDR3 is TGTGCCAGCAGTCCTAAACAGGGGGTTAGGTATGGCTACACCTTC. Its translation: CASSPKQGVRYGYTF. The rearrangement links TRBV28 to TRBJ1-2; 8 bases are shared with TRBD1. J gave up 5 bases and V 5 bases, and 10 bases lay outside the gene matches. The CDR3 spans 15 residues. Germline-derived CDR1 and CDR2 are MDHEN and SYDVKM.

This clone was recorded only once. The V gene is TRBV6-4, the J gene TRBJ2-2; the match to TRBD2 covers 8 bases. The CDR3 consists of 18 residues. With V trimmed by 5 bases and J by 1 base, 12 bases remained unmatched. Per germline, CDR1 MRHNA and CDR2 SNTAGT. CDR3 sequence reads: CASSFNPRSGGNTGELFF. CDR3 sequence (DNA): TGTGCCAGCAGTTTCAATCCTAGAAGCGGGGGGAACACCGGGGAGCTGTTTTTT.

The CDR3 nucleotides read TGTGCCAGCAGCTCGTACAGGGCCGGGGGGACAGATACGCAGTATTTT. It encodes CASSSYRAGGTDTQYF. The chain recombines TRBV5-8 with TRBJ2-3; possible D gene TRBD2, 7 bases. The CDR3 length is 16 residues. Between the trimmed V and J ends, which lost 3 bases and 3 bases, there was a span of 17 bases. The germline V gene encodes CDR1 SGHTS and CDR2 YDEGEE.

The chain employs TRBV6-4 and TRBJ1-1, with 9 bases fitting TRBD1. Germline V gene sequence: CDR1 MRHNA, CDR2 SNTAGT. After removal of 6 bases from V and 4 bases from J, the junction contained 6 bases not matched to a gene. This CDR3 has 14 residues. CDR3 DNA sequence: TGTGCCAGCAGAGAACAGGGGGCCGGCACTGAAGCTTTCTTT. Its translation is CASREQGAGTEAFF.

The rearrangement links TRBV2 to TRBJ1-4, with D perhaps matching TRBD1 (6 bases). The CDR3 runs to 15 residues. V lost 1 base and J lost 5, with 11 bases in between. Germline V CDR1 and CDR2: SNHLY, FYNNEI. CDR3 region: CASSEEMGANEKLFF. The CDR3 nucleotides read TGTGCCAGCAGTGAAGAAATGGGGGCGAATGAAAAACTGTTTTTT.

The chain couples TRBV2 to TRBJ1-1; D is undetermined. The V and J ends lost 7 bases and 1 base respectively, with 13 bases between them. Germline V lookup: CDR1 SNHLY, CDR2 FYNNEI. The CDR3 length is 14 residues. The CDR3 sequence is CASTPGAGNTEAFF. DNA for the CDR3: TGTGCCAGCACTCCGGGTGCGGGGAACACTGAAGCTTTCTTT.

The CDR3 region is CASRARLAGLNEQFF. DNA of the CDR3: TGTGCCAGCAGGGCGAGGCTAGCGGGACTCAATGAGCAGTTCTTC. The chain has TRBV11-2 and TRBJ2-1; TRBD2 aligns across 9 bases. This CDR3 has 15 residues. CDR1 and CDR2 from the germline V gene are SGHAT and FQNNGV. Trimming removed 6 bases from V and 6 bases from J; junction bases left unmatched: 9.

The V and J genes are TRBV7-9 and TRBJ1-2; 7 nucleotides match TRBD1. V lost 5 bases and J lost 5; bases outside the gene matches: 2. CDR3 length: 12 amino acids. Germline V lookup: CDR1 SEHNR, CDR2 FQNEAQ (reference sequence). The CDR3 DNA is TGTGCCAGCAGCGCGACAGGGTATGGCTACACCTTC. This codes for CASSATGYGYTF.

The chain couples TRBV25-1 to TRBJ1-1; tentative D call: TRBD1 (5 bases). Germline CDR1 and CDR2: MGHDK and SYGVNS. The CDR3 contains 16 residues. V was shortened by 1 base and J by 2 bases, with 14 bases between the two germline ends. This CDR3 reads CASSELVGGANTEAFF. CDR3 nucleotide sequence: TGTGCCAGCAGTGAATTGGTCGGAGGGGCTAACACTGAAGCTTTCTTT.

The chain employs TRBV7-2 and TRBJ1-6; 7 bases line up with TRBD1. V was clipped by 6 bases and J by 7 bases; unmatched bases: 9. From germline, CDR1 is SGHTA and CDR2 FQGNSA. The CDR3 loop spans 15 amino acids. The CDR3: CASRTRDRLNSPLHF. DNA of the CDR3: TGTGCCAGCAGGACCCGGGACAGACTCAATTCACCCCTCCACTTT. Using reference TRBV7-2 and TRBJ1-6 for the parts outside the CDR3, the full variable domain is GAGVSQSPSNKVTEKGKDVELRCDPISGHTALYWYRQSLGQGLEFLIYFQGNSAPDKSGLPSDRFSAERTGGSVSTLTIQRTQQEDSAVYLCASRTRDRLNSPLHFGNGTRLTVT.

This clone was found once. The J gene is TRBJ2-1, the V gene TRBV7-3; tentative D call: TRBD2 (6 bases). The germline gives CDR1 SGHTA, CDR2 FQGTGA. V lost 2 bases, J lost 3 bases, and 11 bases lay in between. The CDR3 extends over 15 amino acids. CDR3 amino acids: CASSLVWGGYNEQFF. The CDR3 bases are TGTGCCAGCAGCTTAGTCTGGGGAGGCTACAATGAGCAGTTCTTC.

The chain recombines TRBV18 with TRBJ2-1, with 10 bases aligning to TRBD1. V lost 2 bases, J lost 9 bases, and 7 bases stayed unmatched. The CDR3 loop spans 15 amino acids. Germline-derived CDR1 and CDR2 are KGHSH and LQKENI. CDR3 nucleotides: TGTGCCAGCTCACCAGGAGTGGGACAGGGGACTGAGCAGTTCTTC. Its translation: CASSPGVGQGTEQFF.

J is TRBJ1-5 and V is TRBV30; TRBD1 matches 7 bases. V trimming: 5 bases; J trimming: 9 bases; junction bases outside the gene matches: 22. CDR1 is GTSNPN and CDR2 is SVGIG in the germline V gene (reference sequence). The CDR3 loop spans 17 amino acids. The CDR3 protein is CAWSRLDKGTASWPQHF. CDR3 in DNA: TGTGCCTGGTCTCGTCTCGACAAAGGGACAGCCAGTTGGCCCCAGCATTTT.

V usage is TRBV5-1 and J usage is TRBJ2-2, with 7 bases identical to TRBD1. V gave up 2 bases and J gave up 1 base; unmatched junction bases: 2. This CDR3 is 15 amino acids long. Germline-derived CDR1 and CDR2 are SGHRS and YFSETQ. DNA of the CDR3: TGCGCCAGCAGCTTCCGGACAGGGAACACCGGGGAGCTGTTTTTT. Its protein is CASSFRTGNTGELFF.

The V gene is TRBV28, the J gene TRBJ1-5, with D possibly being TRBD1 (5 bases). Germline V gives CDR1 MDHEN, CDR2 SYDVKM. V dropped 3 bases and J dropped 0 bases, with 12 bases sitting between them. The CDR3 length is 16 residues. The CDR3 sequence: CASSLYGGYSNQPQHF. CDR3 DNA: TGTGCCAGCAGTTTGTACGGGGGGTATAGCAATCAGCCCCAGCATTTT.

The table lists this clone with a few counts. The V and J genes are TRBV7-9 and TRBJ1-3, with TRBD1 matching 8 bases. Germline-derived CDR1 and CDR2 are SEHNR and FQNEAQ (reference sequence). CDR3 length: 17 amino acids. V shed 5 bases and J 0 bases; nucleotides not matched to a gene: 9. In DNA form, the CDR3 reads TGTGCCAGCAGCCATGCAGACAGGGGAGACTCTGGAAACACCATATATTTT. Protein: CASSHADRGDSGNTIYF. The full variable domain, in which reference TRBV7-9 and TRBJ1-3 provide the parts outside the CDR3, is DTGVSQNPRHKITKRGQNVTFRCDPISEHNRLYWYRQTLGQGPEFLTYFQNEAQLEKSRLLSDRFSAERPKGSFSTLEIQRTEQGDSAMYLCASSHADRGDSGNTIYFGEGSWLTVV.